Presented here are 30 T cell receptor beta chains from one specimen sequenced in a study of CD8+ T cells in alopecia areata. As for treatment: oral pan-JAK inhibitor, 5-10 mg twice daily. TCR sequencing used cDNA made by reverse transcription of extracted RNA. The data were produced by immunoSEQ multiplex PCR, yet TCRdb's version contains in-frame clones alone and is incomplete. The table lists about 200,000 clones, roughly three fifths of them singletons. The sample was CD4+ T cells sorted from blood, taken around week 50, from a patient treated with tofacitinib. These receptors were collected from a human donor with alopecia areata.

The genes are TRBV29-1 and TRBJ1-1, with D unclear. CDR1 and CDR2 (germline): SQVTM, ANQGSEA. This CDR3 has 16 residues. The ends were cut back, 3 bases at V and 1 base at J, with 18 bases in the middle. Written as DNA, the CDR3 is TGCAGCGTTGATCTGCGGGTACCCCTGGGGAACACTGAAGCTTTCTTT. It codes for CSVDLRVPLGNTEAFF. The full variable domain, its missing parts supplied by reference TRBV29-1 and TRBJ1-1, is SAVISQKPSRDICQRGTSLTIQCQVDSQVTMMFWYRQQPGQSLTLIATANQGSEATYESGFVIDKFPISRPNLTFSTLTVSNMSPEDSSIYLCSVDLRVPLGNTEAFFGQGTRLTVV.

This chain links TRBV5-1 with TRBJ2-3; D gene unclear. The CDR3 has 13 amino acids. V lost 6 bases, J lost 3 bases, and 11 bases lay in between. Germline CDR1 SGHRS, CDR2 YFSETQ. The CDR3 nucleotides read TGCGCCAGCACTCGCGGAAAGACAGATACGCAGTATTTT. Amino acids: CASTRGKTDTQYF. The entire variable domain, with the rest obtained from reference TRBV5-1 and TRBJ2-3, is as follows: KAGVTQTPRYLIKTRGQQVTLSCSPISGHRSVSWYQQTPGQGLQFLFEYFSETQRNKGNFPGRFSGRQFSNSRSEMNVSTLELGDSALYLCASTRGKTDTQYFGPGTRLTVL.

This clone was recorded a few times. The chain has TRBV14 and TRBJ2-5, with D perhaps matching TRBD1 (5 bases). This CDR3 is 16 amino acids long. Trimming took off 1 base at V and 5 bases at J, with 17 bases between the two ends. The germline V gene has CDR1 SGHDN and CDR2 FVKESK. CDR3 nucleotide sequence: TGTGCCAGCAGCCAAGGACCCAGGGTATCTAGGGAGACCCAGTACTTC. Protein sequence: CASSQGPRVSRETQYF.

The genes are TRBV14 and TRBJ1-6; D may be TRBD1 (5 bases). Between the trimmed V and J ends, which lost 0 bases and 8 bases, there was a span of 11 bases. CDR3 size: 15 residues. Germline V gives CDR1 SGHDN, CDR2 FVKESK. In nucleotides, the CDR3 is TGTGCCAGCAGCCAAGAGGGGACCCTGGATTCACCCCTCCACTTT. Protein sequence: CASSQEGTLDSPLHF.

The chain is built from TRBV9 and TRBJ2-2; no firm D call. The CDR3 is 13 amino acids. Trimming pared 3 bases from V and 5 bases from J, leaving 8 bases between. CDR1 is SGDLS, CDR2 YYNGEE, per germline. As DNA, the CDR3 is TGTGCCAGCAGCGAACGGGTTACCGGGGAGCTGTTTTTT. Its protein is CASSERVTGELFF.

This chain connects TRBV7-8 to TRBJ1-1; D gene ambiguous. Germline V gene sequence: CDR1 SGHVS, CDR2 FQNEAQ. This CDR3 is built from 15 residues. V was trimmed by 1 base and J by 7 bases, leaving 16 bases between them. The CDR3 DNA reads TGTGCCAGCAGCTTAGACCCGGGAAGCTACAATGAAGCTTTCTTT. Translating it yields CASSLDPGSYNEAFF.

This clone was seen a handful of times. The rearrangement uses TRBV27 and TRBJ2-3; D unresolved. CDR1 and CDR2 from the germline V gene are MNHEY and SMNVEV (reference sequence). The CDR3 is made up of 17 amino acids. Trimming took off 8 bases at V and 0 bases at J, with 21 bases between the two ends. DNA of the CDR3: TGTGCCAGCCGCAAATCCTTCAACAGAGCTAGCACAGATACGCAGTATTTT. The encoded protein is CASRKSFNRASTDTQYF.

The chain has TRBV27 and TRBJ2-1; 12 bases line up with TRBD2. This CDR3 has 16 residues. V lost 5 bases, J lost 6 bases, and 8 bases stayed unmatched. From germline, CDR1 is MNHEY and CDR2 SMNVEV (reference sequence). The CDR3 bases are TGTGCCAGCAGTACCCTAGCGGGGGGGTATAGCAATGAGCAGTTCTTC. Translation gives CASSTLAGGYSNEQFF.

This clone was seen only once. As DNA, the CDR3 is TGTGCCAGCAGTGAAAGGTTAGCAGGCGGCTACACCTTC. As protein: CASSERLAGGYTF. V usage is TRBV25-1 and J usage is TRBJ1-2, with no clear D. Trimming stripped 2 bases from V and 8 bases from J, with 12 bases between. Germline V gene lookup returns CDR1 MGHDK and CDR2 SYGVNS. The length of the CDR3 is 13 residues.

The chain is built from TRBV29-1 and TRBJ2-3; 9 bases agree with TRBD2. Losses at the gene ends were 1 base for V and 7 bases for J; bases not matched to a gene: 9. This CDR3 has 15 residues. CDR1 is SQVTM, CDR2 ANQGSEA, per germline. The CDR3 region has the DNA TGCAGCGTTGAAGTCTGGCGGGGGGGCATTAATACGCAGTATTTT. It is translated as CSVEVWRGGINTQYF.

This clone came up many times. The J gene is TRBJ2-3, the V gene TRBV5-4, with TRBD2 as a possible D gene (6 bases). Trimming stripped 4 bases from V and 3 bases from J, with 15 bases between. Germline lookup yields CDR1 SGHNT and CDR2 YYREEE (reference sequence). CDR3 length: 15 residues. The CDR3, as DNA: TGTGCCAGCAGCCCCCCGATGGCGGGGACAGATACGCAGTATTTT. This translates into CASSPPMAGTDTQYF.

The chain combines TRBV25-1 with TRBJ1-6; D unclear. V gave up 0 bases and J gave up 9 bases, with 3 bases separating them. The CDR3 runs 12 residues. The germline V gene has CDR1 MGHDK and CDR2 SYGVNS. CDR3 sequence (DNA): TGTGCCAGCAGTGAATATCTTTCACCCCTCCACTTT. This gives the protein CASSEYLSPLHF.

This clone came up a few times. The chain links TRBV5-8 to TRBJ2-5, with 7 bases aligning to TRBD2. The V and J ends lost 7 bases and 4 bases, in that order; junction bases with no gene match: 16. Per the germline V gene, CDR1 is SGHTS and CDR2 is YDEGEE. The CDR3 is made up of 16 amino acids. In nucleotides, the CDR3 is TGTGCCAGCGGGAGGCTTGGCGGGGGAATGAGAGAGACCCAGTACTTC. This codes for CASGRLGGGMRETQYF.

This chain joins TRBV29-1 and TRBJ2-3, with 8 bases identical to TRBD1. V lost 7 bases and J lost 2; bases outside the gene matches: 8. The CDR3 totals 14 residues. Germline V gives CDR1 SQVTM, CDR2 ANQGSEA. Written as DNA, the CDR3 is TGCAGCGCGAAAGGACAGGGAATCACAGATACGCAGTATTTT. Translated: CSAKGQGITDTQYF.

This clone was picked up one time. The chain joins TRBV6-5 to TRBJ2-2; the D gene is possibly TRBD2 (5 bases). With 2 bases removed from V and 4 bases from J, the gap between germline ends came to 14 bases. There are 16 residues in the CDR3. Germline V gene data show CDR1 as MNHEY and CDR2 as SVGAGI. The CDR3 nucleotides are TGTGCCAGCAGTTACGAACTAGTAGGAGGCACCGGGGAGCTGTTTTTT. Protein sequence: CASSYELVGGTGELFF.

CDR3 in DNA: TGCAGCGTTTACGATGGTGAGGCTTTCTTT. It encodes CSVYDGEAFF. The gene calls are TRBV29-1 and TRBJ1-1; D is uncertain. V was pared by 5 bases and J by 11 bases, with 12 bases between. The CDR3 is 10 amino acids. Germline V gene data show CDR1 as SQVTM and CDR2 as ANQGSEA.

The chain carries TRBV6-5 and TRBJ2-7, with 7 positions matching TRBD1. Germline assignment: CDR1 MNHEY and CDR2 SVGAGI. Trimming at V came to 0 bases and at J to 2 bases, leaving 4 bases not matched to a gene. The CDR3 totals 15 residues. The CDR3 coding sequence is TGTGCCAGCAGTTACTCGGCGCAGGGGGCCTACGAGCAGTACTTC. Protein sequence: CASSYSAQGAYEQYF.

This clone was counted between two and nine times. The CDR3 DNA follows: TGTGCCTGGAGTAACTCTTACGGCTACACCTTC. Translating gives CAWSNSYGYTF. The chain combines TRBV30 with TRBJ1-2; D gene uncertain. Trimming pared 2 bases from V and 8 bases from J, leaving 9 bases between. Germline loops: CDR1 GTSNPN, CDR2 SVGIG (reference sequence). This CDR3 comprises 11 residues. The full variable domain, completed using reference TRBV30 and TRBJ1-2, is SQTIHQWPATLVQPVGSPLSLECTVEGTSNPNLYWYRQAAGRGLQLLFYSVGIGQISSEVPQNLSASRPQDRQFILSSKKLLLSDSGFYLCAWSNSYGYTFGSGTRLTVV.

CDR3 residues: CASSLGRSTDTQYF. The CDR3 coding sequence is TGTGCCAGCAGCTTGGGCCGAAGCACAGATACGCAGTATTTT. The V call is TRBV11-3, the J call TRBJ2-3; D uncertain. The length of the CDR3 is 14 residues. The germline CDR1 and CDR2 sequences are SGHNT and YENEEA. V was trimmed by 3 bases and J by 0 bases, leaving 7 bases between them.

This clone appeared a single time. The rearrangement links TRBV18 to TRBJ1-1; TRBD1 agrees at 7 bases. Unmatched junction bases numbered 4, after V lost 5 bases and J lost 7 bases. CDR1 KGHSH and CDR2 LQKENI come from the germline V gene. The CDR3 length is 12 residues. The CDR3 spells CASSEGALEAFF. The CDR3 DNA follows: TGTGCCAGCTCAGAGGGGGCCCTTGAAGCTTTCTTT.

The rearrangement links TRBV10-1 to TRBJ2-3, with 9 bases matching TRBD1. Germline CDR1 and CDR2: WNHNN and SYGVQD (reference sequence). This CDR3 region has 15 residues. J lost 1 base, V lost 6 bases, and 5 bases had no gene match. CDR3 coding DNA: TGCGCCAGCAGCGACCGGGACAGGGGCACAGATACGCAGTATTTT. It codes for CASSDRDRGTDTQYF.

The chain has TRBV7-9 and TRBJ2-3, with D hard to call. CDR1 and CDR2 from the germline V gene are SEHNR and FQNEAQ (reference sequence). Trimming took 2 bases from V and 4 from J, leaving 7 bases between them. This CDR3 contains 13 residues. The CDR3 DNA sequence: TGTGCCAGCAGCTTAATTCCGGCAGATACGCAGTATTTT. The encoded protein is CASSLIPADTQYF.

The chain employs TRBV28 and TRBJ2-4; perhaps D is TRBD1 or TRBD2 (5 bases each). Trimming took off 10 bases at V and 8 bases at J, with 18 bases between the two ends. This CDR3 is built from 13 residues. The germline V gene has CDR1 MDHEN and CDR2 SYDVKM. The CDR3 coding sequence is TGTGCCACCTCGGATGGGGGAGCGGACATTCAGTACTTC. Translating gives CATSDGGADIQYF.

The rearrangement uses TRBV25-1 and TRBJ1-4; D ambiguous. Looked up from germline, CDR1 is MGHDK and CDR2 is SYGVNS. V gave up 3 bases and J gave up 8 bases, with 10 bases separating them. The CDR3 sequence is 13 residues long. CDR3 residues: CASSEAGQEKLFF. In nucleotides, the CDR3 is TGTGCCAGCAGTGAGGCGGGCCAGGAAAAACTGTTTTTT.

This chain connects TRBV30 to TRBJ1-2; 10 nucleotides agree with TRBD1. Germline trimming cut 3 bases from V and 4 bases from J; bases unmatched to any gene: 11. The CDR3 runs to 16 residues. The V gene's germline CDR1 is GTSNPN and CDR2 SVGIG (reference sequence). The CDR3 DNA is TGTGCCTGGAGCAAGTCCCGGGACAGGGGTATCTATGGCTACACCTTC. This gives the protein CAWSKSRDRGIYGYTF. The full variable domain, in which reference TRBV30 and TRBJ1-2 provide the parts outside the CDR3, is SQTIHQWPATLVQPVGSPLSLECTVEGTSNPNLYWYRQAAGRGLQLLFYSVGIGQISSEVPQNLSASRPQDRQFILSSKKLLLSDSGFYLCAWSKSRDRGIYGYTFGSGTRLTVV.

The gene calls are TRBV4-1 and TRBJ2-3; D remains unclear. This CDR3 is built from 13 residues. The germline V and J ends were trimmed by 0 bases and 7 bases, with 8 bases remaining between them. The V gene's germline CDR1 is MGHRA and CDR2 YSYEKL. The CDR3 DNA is TGCGCCAGCAGCCAAGACATCGGATATACGCAGTATTTT. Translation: CASSQDIGYTQYF.

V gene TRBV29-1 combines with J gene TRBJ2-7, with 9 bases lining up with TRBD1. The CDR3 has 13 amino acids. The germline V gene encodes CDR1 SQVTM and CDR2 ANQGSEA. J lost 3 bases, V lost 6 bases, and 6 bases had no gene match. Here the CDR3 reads CSVAGTGLYEQYF. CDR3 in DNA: TGCAGCGTGGCCGGGACAGGGCTCTACGAGCAGTACTTC.

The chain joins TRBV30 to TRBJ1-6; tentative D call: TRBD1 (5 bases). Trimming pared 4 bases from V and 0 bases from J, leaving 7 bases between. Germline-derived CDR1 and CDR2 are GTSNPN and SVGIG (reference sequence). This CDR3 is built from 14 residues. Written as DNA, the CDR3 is TGTGCCTGGACAGGGAGCTCCTATAATTCACCCCTCCACTTT. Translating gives CAWTGSSYNSPLHF. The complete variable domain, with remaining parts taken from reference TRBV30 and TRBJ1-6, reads SQTIHQWPATLVQPVGSPLSLECTVEGTSNPNLYWYRQAAGRGLQLLFYSVGIGQISSEVPQNLSASRPQDRQFILSSKKLLLSDSGFYLCAWTGSSYNSPLHFGNGTRLTVT.

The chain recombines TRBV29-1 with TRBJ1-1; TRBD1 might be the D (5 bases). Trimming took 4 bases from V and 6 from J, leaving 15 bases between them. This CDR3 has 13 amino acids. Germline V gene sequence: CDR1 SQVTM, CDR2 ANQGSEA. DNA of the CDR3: TGCAGCGTTGCGGGACGGGGAGTGGCTGAAGCTTTCTTT. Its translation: CSVAGRGVAEAFF. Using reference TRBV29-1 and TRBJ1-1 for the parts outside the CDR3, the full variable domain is SAVISQKPSRDICQRGTSLTIQCQVDSQVTMMFWYRQQPGQSLTLIATANQGSEATYESGFVIDKFPISRPNLTFSTLTVSNMSPEDSSIYLCSVAGRGVAEAFFGQGTRLTVV.

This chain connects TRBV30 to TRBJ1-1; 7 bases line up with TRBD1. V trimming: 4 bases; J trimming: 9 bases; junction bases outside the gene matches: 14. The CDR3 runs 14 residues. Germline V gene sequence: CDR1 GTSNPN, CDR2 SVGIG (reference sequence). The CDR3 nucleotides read TGTGCCTGGACCCGCCAAGACAGGGTTATGCAAGCTTTCTTT. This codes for CAWTRQDRVMQAFF.